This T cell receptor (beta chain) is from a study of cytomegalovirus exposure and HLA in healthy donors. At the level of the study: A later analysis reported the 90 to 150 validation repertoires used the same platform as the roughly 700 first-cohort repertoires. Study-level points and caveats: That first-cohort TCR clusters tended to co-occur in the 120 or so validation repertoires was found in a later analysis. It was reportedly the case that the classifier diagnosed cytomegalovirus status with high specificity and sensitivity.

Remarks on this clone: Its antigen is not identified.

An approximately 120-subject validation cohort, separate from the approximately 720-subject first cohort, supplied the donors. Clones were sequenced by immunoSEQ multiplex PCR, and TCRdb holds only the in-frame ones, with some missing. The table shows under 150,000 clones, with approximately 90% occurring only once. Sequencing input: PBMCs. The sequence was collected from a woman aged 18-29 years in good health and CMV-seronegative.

The CDR3 nucleotides read TGTGCCAGCAGCCGACATCCCGGACAGAACAATGAGCAGTTCTTC. This sequence encodes CASSRHPGQNNEQFF. V and J are TRBV7-8 and TRBJ2-1; D perhaps matches TRBD1 (6 bases). Per germline, CDR1 SGHVS and CDR2 FQNEAQ. Between the trimmed V and J ends, which lost 5 bases and 5 bases, there was a span of 16 bases. The CDR3 totals 15 residues.